In its sample, the clone carrying this T cell receptor beta chain was seen a few times. Antigen unknown. These data come from a study of T cells in Graves' hyperthyroidism and ophthalmopathy. Study-level findings and limits: Most thyroid clonotypes expanded above 0.001 were also detected in blood. Model predictions of ophthalmopathy came a median approximately 6 months before onset.

Orbital computed tomography and thyroid ultrasound, together with serum TRAb and thyroxine and clinical symptoms, were used for diagnoses. RNA transcripts yielded amplified TCR beta CDR3 regions. The study used the HTBI primer set for a first-round RT-PCR of the TCR CDR3. MiXCR, run by TCRdb on the multiplex PCR reads, gives a single entry per CDR3 protein. The top ten clones hold under 9.5% of a sample with some 720,000 distinct CDR3 sequences, 16% of them seen once. This receptor was identified in a man younger than 35 with Graves' hyperthyroidism. The sequencing sample was made of blood.

The chain's CDR3 is CASGRNGQGNVEQYF. DNA of the CDR3: TGTGCCAGCGGCCGGAATGGACAGGGAAATGTCGAGCAGTACTTC. The chain uses TRBV11-2 and TRBJ2-7, with 8 bases fitting TRBD1. Germline V gene lookup returns CDR1 SGHAT and CDR2 FQNNGV. J was trimmed by 6 bases and V by 8 bases; bases with no gene match: 15. The CDR3 runs to 15 residues.